The sequence of this T cell receptor beta chain was determined in a study of cytomegalovirus exposure and HLA in healthy donors. Samples came from healthy bone marrow donors. PCR was performed using 60 Vbeta and 13 Jbeta primers. Clones were sequenced by immunoSEQ multiplex PCR, and TCRdb holds only the in-frame ones, with some missing. This sample has fewer than 300,000 clones, with about four fifths found just once. Broader study findings: In a later analysis, CMV-associated beta chains were mostly HLA-associated, it appeared.

About this clone: The antigen remains unidentified.

Trimming removed 3 bases from V and 1 base from J, with 9 bases in between. Germline V gives CDR1 MNHEY, CDR2 SVGAGI. The CDR3 consists of 14 residues. Source material: PBMCs. The genes are TRBV6-5 and TRBJ1-1, with D possibly matching TRBD1 (5 bases). The sequence was collected from a girl aged 2 to 9 in good health and CMV-seronegative. CDR3 DNA: TGTGCCAGCAGTTATACGACAGCGAACACTGAAGCTTTCTTT. Its translation is CASSYTTANTEAFF.